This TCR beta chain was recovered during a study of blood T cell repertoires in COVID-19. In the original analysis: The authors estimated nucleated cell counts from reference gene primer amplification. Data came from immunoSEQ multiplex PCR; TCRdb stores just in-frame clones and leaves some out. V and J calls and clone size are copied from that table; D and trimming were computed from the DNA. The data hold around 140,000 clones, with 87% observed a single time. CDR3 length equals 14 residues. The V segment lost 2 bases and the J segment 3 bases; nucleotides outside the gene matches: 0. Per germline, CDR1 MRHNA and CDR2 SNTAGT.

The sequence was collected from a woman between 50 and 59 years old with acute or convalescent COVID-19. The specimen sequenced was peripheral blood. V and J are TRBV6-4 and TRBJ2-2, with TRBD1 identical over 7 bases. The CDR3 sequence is CASSDRGHTGELFF. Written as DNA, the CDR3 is TGTGCCAGCAGTGACAGGGGGCACACCGGGGAGCTGTTTTTT.